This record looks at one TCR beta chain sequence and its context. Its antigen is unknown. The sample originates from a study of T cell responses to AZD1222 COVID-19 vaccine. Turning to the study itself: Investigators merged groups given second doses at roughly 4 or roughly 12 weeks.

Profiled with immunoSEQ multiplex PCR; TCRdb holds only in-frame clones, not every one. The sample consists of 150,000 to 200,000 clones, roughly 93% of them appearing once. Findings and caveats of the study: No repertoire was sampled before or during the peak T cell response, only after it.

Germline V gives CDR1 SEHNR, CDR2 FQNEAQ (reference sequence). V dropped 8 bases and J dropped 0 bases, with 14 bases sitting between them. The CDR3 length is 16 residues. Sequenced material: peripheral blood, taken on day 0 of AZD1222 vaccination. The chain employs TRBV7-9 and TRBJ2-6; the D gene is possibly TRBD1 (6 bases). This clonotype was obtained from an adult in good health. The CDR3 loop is CASGLRGNSGANVLTF. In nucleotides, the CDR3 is TGTGCCAGCGGATTGAGGGGGAACTCTGGGGCCAACGTCCTGACTTTC.